One and the same sample provided the 11 T cell receptor beta chains below, sequenced in a study of CD8+CD57+ T cells in acquired aplastic anemia. Genomic DNA, the template, was used for profiling of the TCR beta VDJ and CDR3. From the reads, TCRdb called clonotypes with MiXCR, one entry per CDR3 protein. The table has under 200,000 distinct CDR3 sequences, more than 40% seen once; the top ten hold over 25%. Patients chosen for sequencing had CD8+CD57+ cells that had expanded, as shown by flow cytometry. The sample taken for sequencing was sorted CD4+, CD8+, or CD8+CD57+ T cells (not recorded which) from PBMCs. The receptors were sampled from a human donor with aplastic anemia.

V is TRBV15 and J is TRBJ1-2; 10 bases are a match to TRBD1. Per germline, CDR1 LNHNV and CDR2 YYDKDF (reference sequence). This CDR3 region has 16 residues. Losses at the gene ends were 1 base for V and 4 bases for J; bases not matched to a gene: 6. CDR3 region: CATSRAAGTGAYGYTF. DNA of the CDR3: TGTGCCACCAGCAGAGCTGCCGGGACAGGGGCCTATGGCTACACCTTC.

This clonotype was picked up many times. This rearrangement joins TRBV20-1 to TRBJ1-1; no clear D. Trimming cost V 3 bases and J 0 bases, with 2 bases left between them. The CDR3 has 11 amino acids. The germline V gene encodes CDR1 DFQATT and CDR2 SNEGSKA (reference sequence). The CDR3 bases are TGCAGTGCTAGGATGAACACTGAAGCTTTCTTT. This gives the protein CSARMNTEAFF.

The count of this clonotype is one. The gene calls are TRBV7-6 and TRBJ2-7; 11 nucleotides line up with TRBD2. Trimming took 5 bases from V and 7 from J; bases not matched to a gene: 10. Per germline, CDR1 SGHVS and CDR2 FNYEAQ. There are 15 residues in the CDR3. The CDR3 nucleotides read TGTGCCAGCAGCCCAGAGACTAGCGGGAAGTATGAGCAGTACTTC. Its translation is CASSPETSGKYEQYF. Using reference TRBV7-6 and TRBJ2-7 for the parts outside the CDR3, the full variable domain is GAGVSQSPRYKVTKRGQDVALRCDPISGHVSLYWYRQALGQGPEFLTYFNYEAQQDKSGLPNDRFSAERPEGSISTLTIQRTEQRDSAMYRCASSPETSGKYEQYFGPGTRLTVT.

The CDR3: CATRDRAYNEQFF. The CDR3 region has the DNA TGTGCCACCAGGGACAGGGCCTACAATGAGCAGTTCTTC. The V gene is TRBV15, the J gene TRBJ2-1; 8 bases are shared with TRBD1. Germline CDR1 is LNHNV and CDR2 is YYDKDF (reference sequence). The CDR3 contains 13 residues. The ends lost 6 bases at V and 2 bases at J; junction bases unmatched: 0.

The chain employs TRBV7-1 and TRBJ2-5, with 8 bases that match TRBD2. TRBV7-1 belongs to the ORF category, with a function that is uncertain. CDR3 length: 15 residues. V was pared by 3 bases and J by 2 bases, with 5 bases of the junction left unmatched. For the CDR3, the DNA is TGTGCCAGCAGCTCGCCGGGGGGGCGGCAAGAGACCCAGTACTTC. It translates to CASSSPGGRQETQYF.

Many counts were recorded for this clonotype. V gene TRBV2 combines with J gene TRBJ1-1; D is undetermined. Trimming removed 8 bases from V and 6 bases from J, with 10 bases in between. This CDR3 is 11 amino acids long. CDR1 and CDR2 from the germline V gene are SNHLY and FYNNEI. The chain's CDR3 is CASRMGSEAFF. CDR3 bases: TGTGCCAGCCGTATGGGGTCTGAAGCTTTCTTT.

This clonotype was counted at least ten times. V and J are TRBV19 and TRBJ2-1; TRBD2 might be the D (5 bases). The germline gives CDR1 LNHDA, CDR2 SQIVND (reference sequence). The length of the CDR3 is 17 residues. Trimming stripped 0 bases from V and 2 bases from J, with 14 bases between. DNA for the CDR3: TGTGCCAGTAGTATAGATGTGGCTAGCCGCCCCTACAATGAGCAGTTCTTC. Its protein product is CASSIDVASRPYNEQFF.

This rearrangement joins TRBV2 to TRBJ1-1; D is uncertain. CDR1 is SNHLY, CDR2 FYNNEI, per germline. V lost 7 bases to trimming and J lost 9 bases, with 15 bases between them. CDR3 size: 12 residues. The CDR3 sequence: CASKSGQHQAFF. The CDR3 DNA follows: TGTGCCAGCAAAAGCGGGCAACATCAAGCTTTCTTT.

This chain joins TRBV29-1 and TRBJ2-7; 8 bases fit TRBD2. The CDR3 sequence is 13 residues long. The germline CDR1 and CDR2 sequences are SQVTM and ANQGSEA. The V and J ends lost 3 bases and 6 bases, in that order; junction bases with no gene match: 7. The CDR3 loop is CSVDSGKRGEQYF. The CDR3 coding sequence is TGCAGCGTTGATAGCGGGAAAAGGGGCGAGCAGTACTTC.

A single count supports this clonotype. Since a much larger clone is just one base distant, this may be a read error. V gene TRBV20-1 combines with J gene TRBJ1-3, with a possible D match to TRBD1 (5 bases). The germline gives CDR1 DFQATT, CDR2 SNEGSKA (reference sequence). The CDR3 covers 17 residues. DNA for the CDR3: TGCGGTGTTAGGGGCAGCGGAACGGCAGTCTCTGGAAACACCATATATTTT. Residues: CGVRGSGTAVSGNTIYF.

The chain couples TRBV24-1 to TRBJ2-7; 7 bases map to TRBD1. Per germline, CDR1 KGHDR and CDR2 SFDVKD. V was pared by 5 bases and J by 4 bases, with 16 bases of the junction left unmatched. The CDR3 covers 17 residues. The DNA for the CDR3 is TGTGCCACCAGTGTCTTAACAGGGGACGATAGCTCGTACGAGCAGTACTTC. It yields the protein CATSVLTGDDSSYEQYF.